The present entry profiles one T cell receptor (beta chain) with its context. Time point denoted: baseline, week 1 (first vaccination visit). Treatment noted: pre-vaccination baseline after standard-of-care therapy. Sequenced by immunoSEQ multiplex PCR; TCRdb stores in-frame clones only, minus some. The table includes approximately 92,000 clones, 80% detected once. Germline CDR1 MNHNY, CDR2 SVGAGI (reference sequence). Trimming removed 4 bases from V and 2 bases from J, with 12 bases in between. The CDR3 consists of 15 residues. The data are from a study of a mutant IDH1 vaccine in newly diagnosed glioma.

The sample here was PBMCs, taken from a glioma patient treated with radiotherapy, temozolomide or both. The clonotype comes from a man aged 35 to 55 with glioma. This rearrangement joins TRBV6-6 to TRBJ1-3; tentative D call: TRBD1 (5 bases). The CDR3 region is CASSSLGGAGNTIYF. The CDR3 DNA reads TGTGCCAGCAGTTCCCTGGGGGGAGCTGGAAACACCATATATTTT.